This T cell receptor beta chain emerged from a study of blood T cell repertoires in COVID-19. Cohort assignment relied on participant-reported clinical history. In the original workflow: Amplified reference gene primers provided the basis for estimating nucleated cell counts. Sequenced by immunoSEQ multiplex PCR; TCRdb stores in-frame clones only, minus some. V, J and clone size are those of that table, while D and trimming were read from the DNA. The data show more than 300,000 clones, roughly 90% seen once. The CDR3 runs 15 residues. Trimming cost V 4 bases and J 3 bases, with 16 bases left between them. Germline V gene lookup returns CDR1 SGHRS and CDR2 YFSETQ.

The sequence was collected from a woman aged 40 to 50 who had been exposed to COVID-19. Sequenced input: PBMCs or T cells enriched from blood (not recorded which). This chain connects TRBV5-1 to TRBJ1-1; D is perhaps TRBD1 (6 bases). The CDR3 here is CASSPGDARDTEAFF. The CDR3 coding sequence is TGCGCCAGCAGCCCAGGGGACGCTCGGGACACTGAAGCTTTCTTT.